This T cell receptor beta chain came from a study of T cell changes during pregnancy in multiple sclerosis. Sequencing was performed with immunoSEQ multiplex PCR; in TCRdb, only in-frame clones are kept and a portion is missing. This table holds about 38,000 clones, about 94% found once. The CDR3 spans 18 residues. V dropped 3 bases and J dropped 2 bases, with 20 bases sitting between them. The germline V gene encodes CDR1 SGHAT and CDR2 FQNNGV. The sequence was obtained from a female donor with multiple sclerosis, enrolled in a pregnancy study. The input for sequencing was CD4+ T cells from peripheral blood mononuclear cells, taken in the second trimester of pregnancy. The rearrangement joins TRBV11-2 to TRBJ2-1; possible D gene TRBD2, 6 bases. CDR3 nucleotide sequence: TGTGCCAGCAGCTTCGCTCGGGCCGGGAGTATAGCCTACAATGAGCAGTTCTTC. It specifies CASSFARAGSIAYNEQFF. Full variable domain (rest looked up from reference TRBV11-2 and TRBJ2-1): EAGVAQSPRYKIIEKRQSVAFWCNPISGHATLYWYQQILGQGPKLLIQFQNNGVVDDSQLPKDRFSAERLKGVDSTLKIQPAKLEDSAVYLCASSFARAGSIAYNEQFFGPGTRLTVL.